This T cell receptor (beta chain) was sequenced during a study of CD8+ T cells in alopecia areata. Turning to the study itself: Tofacitinib was given for 6 to 18 months, then stopped for 6 months.

Investigators isolated RNA and reverse transcribed it into cDNA to act as the sequencing template. Clones were sequenced by immunoSEQ multiplex PCR, and TCRdb holds only the in-frame ones, with some missing. The sample shows approximately 150,000 clones, 45% to 60% of them seen only once. The CDR3 has 14 residues. CDR1 MNHEY and CDR2 SMNVEV come from the germline V gene (reference sequence). The V end was cut by 2 bases, the J end by 1 base, with 5 bases between. Using a FACSAria, the CD4+ and CD8+ T cells were sorted from the PBMCs. Overall study results and limits: In scalp samples, resident alphabeta T cells of normal skin are also sequenced. For lesional scalp, especially alopecia totalis/universalis, clonality was higher than in normal scalp.

This clone was seen only once. Antigen specificity is unknown. V usage is TRBV27 and J usage is TRBJ2-2; no clear D gene. The sample taken for sequencing was CD4+ T cells sorted from blood. This clonotype originated in a human donor with alopecia areata. The CDR3 coding sequence is TGTGCCAGCAGTTTAGCGGTGAACACCGGGGAGCTGTTTTTT. Translation: CASSLAVNTGELFF.